This T cell receptor beta chain came from a study of T-cell memory formation after mild COVID-19. This clonotype came up many times. No antigen is known for it. The study, taken as a whole, reports: Contracting clones, day 15 to 85, had balanced CD4/CD8, and later expanders favored CD4+.

Germline CDR1 reads SGHDT; CDR2 reads YYEEEE. With 4 bases clipped from V and 11 bases from J, the junction kept 23 bases outside the gene matches. This CDR3 is 18 amino acids long. TCR alpha and TCR beta cDNA libraries carrying sample barcodes and UMIs were produced by 5'RACE using constant-segment primers. TCRdb reanalysed the 5' RACE reads using MiXCR and keeps one entry per CDR3 protein. In the table there are about 360,000 distinct CDR3 sequences, around an eighth of which are singletons. The source is a man in his late teens or twenties who had mild COVID-19 (a few samples of this study predate the infection). Cell type and time point are not known. The sample comprised PBMCs or a T cell subset sorted from them (not recorded which). The gene calls are TRBV5-6 and TRBJ2-2; TRBD1 aligns across 7 bases. CDR3 amino acids: CASSPGTWDRGVYTELFF. The DNA of the CDR3 is TGTGCCAGCAGCCCGGGAACCTGGGACAGAGGGGTTTATACTGAGCTGTTTTTT.